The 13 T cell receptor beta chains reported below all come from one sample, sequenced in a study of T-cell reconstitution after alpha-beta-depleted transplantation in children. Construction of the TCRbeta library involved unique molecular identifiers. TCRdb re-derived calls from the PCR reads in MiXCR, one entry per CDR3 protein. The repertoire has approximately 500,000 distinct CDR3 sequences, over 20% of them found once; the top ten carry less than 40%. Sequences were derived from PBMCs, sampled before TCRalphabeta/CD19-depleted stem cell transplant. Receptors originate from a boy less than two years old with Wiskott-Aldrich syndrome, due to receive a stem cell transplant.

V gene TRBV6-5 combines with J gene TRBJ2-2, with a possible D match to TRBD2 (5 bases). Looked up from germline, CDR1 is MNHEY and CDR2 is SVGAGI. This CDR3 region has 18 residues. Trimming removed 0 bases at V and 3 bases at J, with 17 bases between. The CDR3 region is CASSYSLPGRLDTGELFF. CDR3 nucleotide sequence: TGTGCCAGCAGTTACTCCCTTCCGGGAAGGTTAGACACCGGGGAGCTGTTTTTT.

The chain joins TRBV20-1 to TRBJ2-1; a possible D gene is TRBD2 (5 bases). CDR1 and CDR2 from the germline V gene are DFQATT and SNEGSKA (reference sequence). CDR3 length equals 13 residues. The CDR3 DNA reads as TGCAGCTCAGCGGAGGCCAGGCCTGCTGGGCAGTTCTTC. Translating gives CSSAEARPAGQFF.

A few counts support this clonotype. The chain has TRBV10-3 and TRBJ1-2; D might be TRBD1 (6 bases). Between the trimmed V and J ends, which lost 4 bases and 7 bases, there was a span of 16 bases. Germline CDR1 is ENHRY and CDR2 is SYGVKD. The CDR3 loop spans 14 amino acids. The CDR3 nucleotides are TGTGCCATCAGTGTCGGGGGGCGCACGGGTGGCTACACCTTC. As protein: CAISVGGRTGGYTF.

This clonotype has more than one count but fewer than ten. This chain's CDR3 is CASSTSFTYQETQYF. CDR3 DNA: TGTGCCAGCAGCACTAGTTTTACCTACCAAGAGACCCAGTACTTC. The V and J genes are TRBV12-3 or TRBV12-4 and TRBJ2-5; a possible D gene is TRBD2 (5 bases). The CDR3 is 15 amino acids. The V and J ends lost 6 bases and 0 bases respectively, with 14 bases between them.

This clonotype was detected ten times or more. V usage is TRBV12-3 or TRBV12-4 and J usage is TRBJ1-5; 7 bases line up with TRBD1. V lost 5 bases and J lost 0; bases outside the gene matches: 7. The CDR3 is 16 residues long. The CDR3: CASSVRTGPSNQPQHF. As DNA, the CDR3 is TGTGCCAGCAGTGTACGGACAGGTCCTAGCAATCAGCCCCAGCATTTT.

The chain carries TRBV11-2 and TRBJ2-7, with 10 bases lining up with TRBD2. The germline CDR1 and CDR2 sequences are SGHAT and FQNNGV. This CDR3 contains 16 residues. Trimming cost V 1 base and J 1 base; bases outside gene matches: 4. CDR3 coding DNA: TGTGCCAGCAGCTTAGGGACTAGCGGTGGGTCCTACGAGCAGTACTTC. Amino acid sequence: CASSLGTSGGSYEQYF.

In DNA form, the CDR3 reads TGTGCCACCAGCAGAGCTGCGGGAGGCTCCTACGAGCAGTACTTC. It translates to CATSRAAGGSYEQYF. The chain recombines TRBV15 with TRBJ2-7, with 8 bases that match TRBD2. J gave up 0 bases and V 1 base, and 2 bases lay outside the gene matches. The CDR3 extends over 15 amino acids. CDR1 and CDR2 from the germline V gene are LNHNV and YYDKDF (reference sequence).

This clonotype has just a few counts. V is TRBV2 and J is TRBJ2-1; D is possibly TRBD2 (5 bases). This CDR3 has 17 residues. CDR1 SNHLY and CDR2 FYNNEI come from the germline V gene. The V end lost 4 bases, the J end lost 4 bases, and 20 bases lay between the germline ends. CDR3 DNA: TGTGCCAGCAGTGGGTCTCGGCTAGCACGGCTTTACAATGAGCAGTTCTTC. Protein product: CASSGSRLARLYNEQFF. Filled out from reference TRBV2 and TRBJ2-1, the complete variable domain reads EPEVTQTPSHQVTQMGQEVILRCVPISNHLYFYWYRQILGQKVEFLVSFYNNEISEKSEIFDDQFSVERPDGSNFTLKIRSTKLEDSAMYFCASSGSRLARLYNEQFFGPGTRLTVL.

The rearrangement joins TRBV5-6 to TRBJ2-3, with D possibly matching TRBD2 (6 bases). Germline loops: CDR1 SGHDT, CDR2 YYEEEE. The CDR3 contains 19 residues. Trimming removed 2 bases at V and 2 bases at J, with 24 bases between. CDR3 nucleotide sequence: TGTGCCAGCAGCTTATCAGATCGGGGACTGCCAGGATACACAGATACGCAGTATTTT. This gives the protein CASSLSDRGLPGYTDTQYF.

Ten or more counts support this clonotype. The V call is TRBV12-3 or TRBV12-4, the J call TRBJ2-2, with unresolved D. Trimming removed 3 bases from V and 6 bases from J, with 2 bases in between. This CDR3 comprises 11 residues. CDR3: CASSFSGELFF. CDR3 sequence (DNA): TGTGCCAGCAGTTTTTCCGGGGAGCTGTTTTTT.

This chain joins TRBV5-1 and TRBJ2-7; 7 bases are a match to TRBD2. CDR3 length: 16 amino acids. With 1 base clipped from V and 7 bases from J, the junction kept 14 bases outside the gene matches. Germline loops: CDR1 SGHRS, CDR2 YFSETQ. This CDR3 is CASSLSYEGGQREQYF. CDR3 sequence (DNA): TGCGCCAGCAGCTTGAGTTACGAGGGAGGGCAAAGGGAGCAGTACTTC.

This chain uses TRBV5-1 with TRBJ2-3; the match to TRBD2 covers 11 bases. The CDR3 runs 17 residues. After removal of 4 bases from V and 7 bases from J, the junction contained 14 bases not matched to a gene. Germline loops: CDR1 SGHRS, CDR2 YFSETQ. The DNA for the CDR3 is TGCGCCAGCAGCCCGGCAACGACTAGCGGGGCCTCTCATACGCAGTATTTT. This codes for CASSPATTSGASHTQYF.

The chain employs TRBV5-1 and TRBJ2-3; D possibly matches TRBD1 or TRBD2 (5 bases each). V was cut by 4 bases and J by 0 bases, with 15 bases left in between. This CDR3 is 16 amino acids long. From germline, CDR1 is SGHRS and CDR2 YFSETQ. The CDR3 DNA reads TGCGCCAGCAGCCTGGGGACCCTCCCTAGCACAGATACGCAGTATTTT. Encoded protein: CASSLGTLPSTDTQYF. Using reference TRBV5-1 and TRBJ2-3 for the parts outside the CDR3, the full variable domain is KAGVTQTPRYLIKTRGQQVTLSCSPISGHRSVSWYQQTPGQGLQFLFEYFSETQRNKGNFPGRFSGRQFSNSRSEMNVSTLELGDSALYLCASSLGTLPSTDTQYFGPGTRLTVL.